What follows is one TCR beta chain and its context. Its antigen is not yet known. No qualities accompany the bases; no much larger clone lies one base away. Participants in the prospective study were enrolled through a virtual design, were aged about 18 to 89 years, and lived in 24 United States geographic areas. In the prospective study, participants were assigned to cohorts based on the clinical history participants reported in a screening survey and a study questionnaire. A participant counted as exposed if, within 2 weeks of entering the study, that participant had been in contact with someone who had a PCR-confirmed or clinician-diagnosed COVID-19 case. In the prospective study, whole blood, serum and a nasopharyngeal or oropharyngeal swab were collected from each participant by mobile phlebotomists. Prospective study participants could optionally give additional blood draws and questionnaires over an approximately two-month period. Prospective study blood samples were shipped either frozen or at room temperature before DNA extraction.

The data derive from a study of blood T cell repertoires in COVID-19 (dated by TCRdb to 2019 to 2021). Some background on the complete study: Samples covering the acute and convalescent phases of COVID-19 were provided by collaborators in the United States, Italy and Spain. A de-identified subject ID, COVID-19 status, age in years and sex were almost always included in the sample metadata. Subjects who had been exposed to COVID-19, were actively infected with it, or had recovered from it provided the deeply sampled blood TCRbeta repertoires that made up the dataset. The repertoires were released in a freely available public database intended as a resource for research on the immune response to SARS-CoV-2. The prospective study material was composed of cDNA or gDNA derived from T cells, B-cell-depleted T cells, or PBMCs. Samples came from the ongoing ImmuneRACE study (first 160 participants) plus 1,254 subjects from 6 global collaborators. Where available, HLA class I and class II types were obtained from metadata supplied by the sample provider rather than from assay-based typing.

The immunoSEQ Assay, a bias-controlled multiplex PCR, was used to amplify TCRbeta CDR3 regions from genomic DNA. The paper's data handling went like this. The number of nucleated cells in each sample was estimated by amplification of reference gene primers within the assay. To quantify the absolute abundance of each unique TCRbeta CDR3 rearrangement, sequence reads were collapsed and filtered. For each sample, productive Simpson clonality was calculated by taking the square root of Simpson's diversity index across productive rearrangements. The table comes from immuneACCESS by way of TCRdb, which keeps in-frame sequences with V and J called. Part of the clones is missing from these tables; in studies checked, under half for an unresolved V gene and the rest for unknown reasons. The V and J calls and clone size are taken from that table; D and trimming were inferred from the DNA. This sample has 350,000 to 400,000 clones in its table, and more than 85% of those were observed once. The ten biggest clones cover around 0.94% of the sample.

V trim: 0 bases; J trim: 3 bases; unmatched bases: 14. The CDR3 measures 18 amino acids from cysteine to phenylalanine. Just CDR3 DNA is preserved here, 54 bases in frame from base 1. For CDR1 and CDR2, the germline V gene lists SGHDN and FVKESK. Beyond this particular receptor, the publication reports: The quantity of clinical and demographic metadata differed by source and by participant and was supplied without curation.

The sequencing input was PBMCs or T cells enriched from blood (not recorded which). This receptor was taken from a woman in her thirties or forties who had been exposed to COVID-19. The receptor chain draws on TRBV14 and TRBJ2-7, with 7 middle bases fitting TRBD2. CDR3 reads: CASSQDLWSSGTLYEQYF. The DNA reads as follows: TGTGCCAGCAGCCAAGATCTCTGGTCCAGCGGGACCCTCTACGAGCAGTACTTC.